This TCR beta chain was found in a study of cytomegalovirus exposure and HLA in healthy donors. Per germline, CDR1 MNHEY and CDR2 SMNVEV (reference sequence). Trimming took off 5 bases at V and 6 bases at J, with 11 bases between the two ends. The CDR3 has 13 residues. The assay was immunoSEQ multiplex PCR, and TCRdb's table has in-frame clones only and misses some. Of 100,000 to 150,000 clones listed, around 90% are singletons. This clonotype was obtained from a young woman in good health and CMV-seronegative. V usage is TRBV27 and J usage is TRBJ2-1, with a tentative D call TRBD1 (5 bases). Sequencing was performed on PBMCs. The CDR3: CASSTYRSNEQFF. The DNA for the CDR3 is TGTGCCAGCAGTACCTACAGGAGCAATGAGCAGTTCTTC.